This is a list of T cell receptor beta chains from one sample in a study of OX40 agonist ivuxolimab in advanced cancers. Sequenced by immunoSEQ multiplex PCR; TCRdb stores in-frame clones only, minus some. The data hold approximately 31,000 clones, with approximately 86% observed a single time. Sample: CD4+ or CD8+ T cells sorted from blood, taken in a trial of the OX40 agonist ivuxolimab. Every receptor here comes from an adult with an advanced solid tumor such as melanoma, head and neck, liver or kidney cancer. Both conserved end residues are part of each CDR3. The order of the fields is J gene, clone size, D gene, V gene, CDR3 protein, CDR3 DNA. A D gene is named only where the DNA matches it firmly. Rows may omit the clone size; those that give it use once, few, many or a size class.

J: TRBJ2-2
size: .
D: .
V: TRBV7-6
CDR3: CASSLGGFNTGELFF
DNA: TGTGCCAGCAGCTTAGGGGGATTCAACACCGGGGAGCTGTTTTTT

J: TRBJ2-7
size: .
D: TRBD2
V: TRBV13
CDR3: CASSSSGGDGSSYEQYF
DNA: TGTGCCAGCAGCTCCAGCGGGGGGGACGGAAGCTCCTACGAGCAGTACTTC

J: TRBJ1-4
size: .
D: .
V: TRBV15
CDR3: CATSSQRGGNEKLFF
DNA: TGTGCCACCAGCAGCCAGCGGGGGGGAAATGAAAAACTGTTTTTT

J: TRBJ2-7
size: .
D: TRBD2
V: TRBV7-2
CDR3: CASSREGFKYF
DNA: TGTGCCAGCAGCCGGGAGGGATTCAAGTACTTC

J: TRBJ1-5
size: .
D: .
V: TRBV4-3
CDR3: CASSQGVYSNQPQHF
DNA: TGCGCCAGCAGCCAAGGCGTATATAGCAATCAGCCCCAGCATTTT

J: TRBJ1-2
size: .
D: .
V: TRBV7-2
CDR3: CASSWGFRSYGYTF
DNA: TGTGCCAGCAGTTGGGGTTTCCGGAGCTATGGCTACACCTTC

J: TRBJ1-1
size: .
D: .
V: TRBV27
CDR3: CASSFLTNTEAFF
DNA: TGTGCCAGCAGTTTCTTGACGAACACTGAAGCTTTCTTT

J: TRBJ1-6
size: .
D: .
V: TRBV27
CDR3: CASSLGQGGNSPLHF
DNA: TGTGCCAGCAGTTTAGGTCAGGGCGGGAATTCACCCCTCCACTTT

J: TRBJ1-2
size: .
D: .
V: TRBV6-5
CDR3: CASSYGGGNGYTF
DNA: TGTGCCAGCAGTTACGGGGGGGGCAATGGCTACACCTTC

J: TRBJ1-6
size: .
D: .
V: TRBV6-6
CDR3: CAGSLTGSYNSPLHF
DNA: TGTGCCGGGTCCTTAACAGGTTCCTATAATTCACCCCTCCACTTT

J: TRBJ2-7
size: .
D: .
V: TRBV7-2
CDR3: CASSLELGTYEQYF
DNA: TGTGCCAGCAGCTTAGAATTAGGGACCTACGAGCAGTACTTC

J: TRBJ2-5
size: .
D: .
V: TRBV19
CDR3: CASSMLGGAGETQYF
DNA: TGTGCCAGTAGTATGCTTGGGGGGGCGGGAGAGACCCAGTACTTC

J: TRBJ2-7
size: once
D: .
V: TRBV5-6
CDR3: CASSLRLVANSYEQYF
DNA: TGTGCCAGCAGCTTGCGGCTTGTGGCCAACTCCTACGAGCAGTACTTC

J: TRBJ1-1
size: .
D: .
V: TRBV4-3
CDR3: CASSQDHLMNTEAFF
DNA: TGCGCCAGCAGCCAAGATCACCTCATGAACACTGAAGCTTTCTTT

J: TRBJ1-5
size: .
D: .
V: TRBV5-1
CDR3: CASSLGWGGSNQPQHF
DNA: TGCGCCAGCAGCTTGGGCTGGGGGGGAAGCAATCAGCCCCAGCATTTT

J: TRBJ2-7
size: few
D: .
V: TRBV21-1
CDR3: CASSRGDEQYF
DNA: TGTGCCAGCAGCCGGGGGGACGAGCAGTACTTC

J: TRBJ2-1
size: .
D: .
V: TRBV27
CDR3: CASSFVGAHNEQFF
DNA: TGTGCCAGCAGTTTTGTGGGGGCCCATAATGAGCAGTTCTTC

J: TRBJ1-1
size: few
D: .
V: TRBV9
CDR3: CASSPFPGGGNTEAFF
DNA: TGTGCCAGCAGCCCCTTCCCCGGGGGTGGGAACACTGAAGCTTTCTTT

J: TRBJ1-3
size: .
D: .
V: TRBV7-8
CDR3: CASSDTGSGNTIYF
DNA: TGTGCCAGCAGCGACACAGGCTCTGGAAACACCATATATTTT

J: TRBJ2-5
size: .
D: .
V: TRBV27
CDR3: CASSSLPVGSQETQYF
DNA: TGTGCCAGCAGTTCCCTTCCTGTGGGGTCCCAAGAGACCCAGTACTTC

J: TRBJ1-4
size: .
D: .
V: TRBV5-4
CDR3: CASSFGVGGQLFF
DNA: TGTGCCAGCAGCTTCGGGGTGGGGGGGCAACTGTTTTTT

J: TRBJ1-5
size: .
D: .
V: TRBV5-5
CDR3: CASSPGWRVSQNQPQHF
DNA: TGTGCCAGCAGCCCCGGGTGGAGGGTTTCTCAAAATCAGCCCCAGCATTTT

J: TRBJ2-3
size: .
D: .
V: TRBV11-3
CDR3: CASSLVPGSTDTQYF
DNA: TGTGCCAGCAGCTTAGTGCCAGGAAGCACAGATACGCAGTATTTT